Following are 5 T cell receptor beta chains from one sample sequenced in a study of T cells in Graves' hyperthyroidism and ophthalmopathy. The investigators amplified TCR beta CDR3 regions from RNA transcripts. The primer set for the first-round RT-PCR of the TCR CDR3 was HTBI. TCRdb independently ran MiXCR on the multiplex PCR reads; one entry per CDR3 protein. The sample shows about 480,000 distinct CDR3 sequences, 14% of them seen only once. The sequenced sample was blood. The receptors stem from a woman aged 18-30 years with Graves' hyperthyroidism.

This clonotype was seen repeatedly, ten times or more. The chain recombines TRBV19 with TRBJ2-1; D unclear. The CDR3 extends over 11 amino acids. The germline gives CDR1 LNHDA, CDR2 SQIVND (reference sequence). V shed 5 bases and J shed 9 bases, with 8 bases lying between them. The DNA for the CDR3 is TGTGCCAGTAGTTGGTTTACTGAGCAGTTCTTC. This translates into CASSWFTEQFF.

CDR3 loop: CASTELGTGYEQYF. CDR3 sequence (DNA): TGTGCCAGCACCGAGTTAGGGACGGGTTACGAGCAGTACTTC. This chain joins TRBV6-2 or TRBV6-3 and TRBJ2-7; D assignment may be TRBD1 or TRBD2 (5 bases each). This CDR3 is 14 amino acids long. The ends were cut back, 7 bases at V and 4 bases at J, with 17 bases in the middle. Germline loops: CDR1 MNHEY, CDR2 SVGEGT.

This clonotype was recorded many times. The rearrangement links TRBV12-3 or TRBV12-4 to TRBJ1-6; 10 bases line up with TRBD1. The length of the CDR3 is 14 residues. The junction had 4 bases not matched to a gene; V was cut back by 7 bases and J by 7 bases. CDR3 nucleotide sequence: TGTGCCAGCACCGGGGACAGGGGAAATTCACCCCTCCACTTT. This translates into CASTGDRGNSPLHF.

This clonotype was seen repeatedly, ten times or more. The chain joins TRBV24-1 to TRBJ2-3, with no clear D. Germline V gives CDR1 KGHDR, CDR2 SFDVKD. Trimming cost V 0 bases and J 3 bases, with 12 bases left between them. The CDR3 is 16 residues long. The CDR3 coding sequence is TGTGCCACCAGTGATTTGTCAAGGGATCGGACAGATACGCAGTATTTT. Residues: CATSDLSRDRTDTQYF.

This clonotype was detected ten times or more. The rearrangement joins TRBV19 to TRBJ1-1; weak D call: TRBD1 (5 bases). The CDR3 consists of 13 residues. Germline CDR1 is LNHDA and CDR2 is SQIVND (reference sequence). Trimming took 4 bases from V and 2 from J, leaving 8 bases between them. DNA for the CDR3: TGTGCCAGTAGTAAACAGGTTAACACTGAAGCTTTCTTT. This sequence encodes CASSKQVNTEAFF. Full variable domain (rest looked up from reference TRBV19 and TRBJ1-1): DGGITQSPKYLFRKEGQNVTLSCEQNLNHDAMYWYRQDPGQGLRLIYYSQIVNDFQKGDIAEGYSVSREKKESFPLTVTSAQKNPTAFYLCASSKQVNTEAFFGQGTRLTVV.